Detailed here is one T cell receptor beta chain. What it binds is not known. The data originate from a study of regulatory T cells in long-lasting Graves disease. Study findings and constraints: There was favoring of TRBV28, TRBJ1-2 and TRBJ2-5 in persistent disease.

Arm-PCR of CDR3 regions and iRepertoire HTBI primers were the basis on which TCR beta libraries were built. TCRdb redid the calling of the multiplex PCR reads with MiXCR, one entry per CDR3 protein. The sample consists of around 400,000 distinct CDR3 sequences, roughly 20% of them appearing once. V shed 0 bases and J 1 base; nucleotides not matched to a gene: 8. Per germline, CDR1 SGHDN and CDR2 FVKESK. The CDR3 totals 18 residues. The time point here: persistent/refractory GD, antithyroid drugs over 5 years with positive TRAb. The TCR library used RNA extracted from PBMCs. Patients of an endocrinology department in Xi'an, China, were included.

The V gene is TRBV14, the J gene TRBJ2-2, with 7 bases aligning to TRBD1. This receptor was obtained from a woman between 40 and 55 years old with Graves disease. The starting material was peripheral blood mononuclear cells (PBMCs), obtained when the disease was refractory, from a patient treated with antithyroid drugs. The CDR3 protein is CASSQERTGNLNTGELFF. The CDR3 DNA is TGTGCCAGCAGCCAAGAGAGGACAGGAAACCTGAACACCGGGGAGCTGTTTTTT.